This passage covers 20 T cell receptor beta chains from one sample sequenced in a study of Ad26.COV2.S vaccination and SARS-CoV-2 variants. As for treatment: some 19 received Ad26.COV2.S at low or high dose, single or two shots; about 5 received placebo; per-sample allocation not given. Specimens were obtained on day 63 following the first vaccine or placebo injection. Data came from immunoSEQ multiplex PCR; TCRdb stores just in-frame clones and leaves some out. The sample lists under 400,000 clones; about nine tenths were seen once. The sequencing here drew on peripheral blood, taken in a trial of Ad26.COV2.S vaccine versus placebo. These receptors were collected from a person between 18 and 59 years old who received the Ad26.COV2.S COVID-19 vaccine or a placebo.

J is TRBJ1-3 and V is TRBV30; D remains ambiguous. The germline CDR1 and CDR2 sequences are GTSNPN and SVGIG (reference sequence). Trimming removed 1 base at V and 4 bases at J, with 11 bases between. The CDR3 loop spans 14 amino acids. The CDR3 coding sequence is TGTGCCTGGAGTGGAGTACCCCCAGGAAACACCATATATTTT. Translation gives CAWSGVPPGNTIYF. The full variable domain, in which reference TRBV30 and TRBJ1-3 provide the parts outside the CDR3, is SQTIHQWPATLVQPVGSPLSLECTVEGTSNPNLYWYRQAAGRGLQLLFYSVGIGQISSEVPQNLSASRPQDRQFILSSKKLLLSDSGFYLCAWSGVPPGNTIYFGEGSWLTVV.

The chain combines TRBV27 with TRBJ1-1; 8 bases fit TRBD1. The CDR3 loop spans 13 amino acids. The V segment lost 5 bases and the J segment 4 bases; nucleotides outside the gene matches: 3. CDR1 is MNHEY, CDR2 SMNVEV, per germline (reference sequence). The CDR3 region has the DNA TGTGCCAGCAGTGGACAGGGTTCCACTGAAGCTTTCTTT. Its protein is CASSGQGSTEAFF.

The chain is built from TRBV10-3 and TRBJ2-5, with unresolved D. Per the germline V gene, CDR1 is ENHRY and CDR2 is SYGVKD. The V end was cut by 0 bases, the J end by 5 bases, with 13 bases between. The length of the CDR3 is 15 residues. CDR3 sequence: CAISESSGLGETQYF. CDR3 coding DNA: TGTGCCATCAGTGAGTCGTCAGGCCTCGGGGAGACCCAGTACTTC.

The V call is TRBV9, the J call TRBJ2-5, with 7 nucleotides matching TRBD2. This CDR3 region has 16 residues. V dropped 4 bases and J dropped 2; count of bases not matched to a gene: 11. Per germline, CDR1 SGDLS and CDR2 YYNGEE. The CDR3 DNA follows: TGTGCCAGCAGCCCGCGGACTAGTTTTGGACAAGAGACCCAGTACTTC. Protein: CASSPRTSFGQETQYF. Drawing the rest from reference TRBV9 and TRBJ2-5, the complete variable domain is DSGVTQTPKHLITATGQRVTLRCSPRSGDLSVYWYQQSLDQGLQFLIQYYNGEERAKGNILERFSAQQFPDLHSELNLSSLELGDSALYFCASSPRTSFGQETQYFGPGTRLLVL.

This chain connects TRBV4-2 to TRBJ1-2; D not certain. The CDR3 is 13 amino acids. Germline assignment: CDR1 LGHNA and CDR2 YNFKEQ. V was shortened by 3 bases and J by 8 bases, with 13 bases between the two germline ends. CDR3 nucleotides: TGTGCCAGCAGCCAGACGGATTCGATGGGCTACACCTTC. Translating gives CASSQTDSMGYTF.

The chain joins TRBV27 to TRBJ1-2, with 8 bases lining up with TRBD1. CDR3 length: 17 amino acids. Trimming took 5 bases from V and 3 from J; bases not matched to a gene: 14. CDR1 is MNHEY and CDR2 is SMNVEV in the germline V gene (reference sequence). CDR3 residues: CASSPRQGPRLYYGYTF. For the CDR3, the DNA is TGTGCCAGCAGTCCCCGACAGGGGCCCCGACTTTACTATGGCTACACCTTC.

The J gene is TRBJ1-2, the V gene TRBV11-2; 9 bases agree with TRBD1. The germline CDR1 and CDR2 sequences are SGHAT and FQNNGV. After removal of 3 bases from V and 4 bases from J, the junction contained 0 bases not matched to a gene. The CDR3 loop spans 13 amino acids. CDR3 nucleotides: TGTGCCAGCAGCTTGACAGGGGGCTATGGCTACACCTTC. This sequence encodes CASSLTGGYGYTF.

The J gene is TRBJ2-3, the V gene TRBV5-1; D is unclear. From germline, CDR1 is SGHRS and CDR2 YFSETQ. This CDR3 contains 17 residues. V lost 4 bases and J lost 0, with 18 bases in between. The CDR3 here is CASSAQTPLISTDTQYF. Written as DNA, the CDR3 is TGCGCCAGCAGCGCCCAAACACCGCTAATTAGCACAGATACGCAGTATTTT.

The chain carries TRBV12-3 or TRBV12-4 and TRBJ2-1; D is unclear. Trimming left V 6 bases short and J 8 bases short, with 11 bases between. The CDR3 totals 12 residues. This CDR3 is CASSNAADEQFF. CDR3 coding DNA: TGTGCCAGCAGCAACGCCGCCGATGAGCAGTTCTTC.

The chain carries TRBV6-2 or TRBV6-3 and TRBJ2-7; weak D call: TRBD2 (6 bases). V dropped 4 bases and J dropped 2 bases, with 9 bases sitting between them. CDR3 length: 13 amino acids. CDR1 and CDR2 from the germline V gene are MNHEY and SVGEGT. CDR3 protein: CASSFAGTYEQYF. The CDR3 DNA sequence: TGTGCCAGCAGTTTCGCGGGGACCTACGAGCAGTACTTC.

The V gene is TRBV9, the J gene TRBJ2-1; 8 nucleotides match TRBD1. The germline gives CDR1 SGDLS, CDR2 YYNGEE. CDR3 length equals 15 residues. The V gene end was trimmed by 0 bases and the J gene end by 7 bases; junction bases not matched to a gene: 6. CDR3 residues: CASSVVGQGGNEQFF. The CDR3 nucleotides read TGTGCCAGCAGCGTAGTTGGACAGGGCGGAAATGAGCAGTTCTTC.

The chain has TRBV30 and TRBJ1-1; D unclear. The CDR3 consists of 12 residues. Germline CDR1 is GTSNPN and CDR2 is SVGIG (reference sequence). Trimming stripped 0 bases from V and 1 base from J, with 3 bases between. The CDR3 here is CAWSVRNTEAFF. DNA for the CDR3: TGTGCCTGGAGTGTACGGAACACTGAAGCTTTCTTT.

This clone was seen only a few times. The chain carries TRBV7-2 and TRBJ2-6; 10 bases match TRBD1. CDR1 is SGHTA, CDR2 FQGNSA, per germline. The junction had 8 bases not matched to a gene; V was cut back by 3 bases and J by 3 bases. This CDR3 is built from 18 residues. In DNA, the CDR3 is TGTGCCAGCAGCTTGTCCGGGACAGGGGTCGGTGGGGCCAACGTCCTGACTTTC. Translating gives CASSLSGTGVGGANVLTF.

V is TRBV7-9 and J is TRBJ2-1; 12 positions agree with TRBD1. The CDR3 is 16 residues long. Trimming removed 5 bases from V and 9 bases from J; junction bases left unmatched: 11. Germline CDR1 SEHNR, CDR2 FQNEAQ (reference sequence). CDR3 in amino acids: CASSRIPGQGAGEQFF. In DNA form, the CDR3 reads TGTGCCAGCAGCCGCATCCCGGGACAGGGGGCTGGTGAGCAGTTCTTC. Drawing the rest from reference TRBV7-9 and TRBJ2-1, the complete variable domain is DTGVSQNPRHKITKRGQNVTFRCDPISEHNRLYWYRQTLGQGPEFLTYFQNEAQLEKSRLLSDRFSAERPKGSFSTLEIQRTEQGDSAMYLCASSRIPGQGAGEQFFGPGTRLTVL.

This chain links TRBV9 with TRBJ2-7; D might be TRBD2 (5 bases). From germline, CDR1 is SGDLS and CDR2 YYNGEE. V dropped 0 bases and J dropped 6 bases, with 13 bases sitting between them. The CDR3 spans 14 residues. The CDR3 is CASSVGGSHLEQYF. In DNA, the CDR3 is TGTGCCAGCAGCGTAGGAGGGAGCCATCTCGAGCAGTACTTC.

The rearrangement uses TRBV5-1 and TRBJ1-2, with 7 bases identical to TRBD1. V lost 4 bases, J lost 0 bases, and 3 bases stayed unmatched. The CDR3 extends over 14 amino acids. Germline V gene lookup returns CDR1 SGHRS and CDR2 YFSETQ. In DNA form, the CDR3 reads TGCGCCAGCAGCGGGGGGACAGCTAACTATGGCTACACCTTC. Its translation: CASSGGTANYGYTF.

The genes are TRBV6-1 and TRBJ1-5; unclear D gene. V was shortened by 3 bases and J by 6 bases, with 6 bases between the two germline ends. CDR1 MNHNS and CDR2 SASEGT come from the germline V gene. The CDR3 spans 12 residues. The CDR3, as DNA: TGTGCCAGCAGTGACCCCCCTCAGCCCCAGCATTTT. This gives the protein CASSDPPQPQHF.

This chain connects TRBV4-1 to TRBJ1-4; D is ambiguous. This CDR3 spans 14 amino acids. CDR1 is MGHRA, CDR2 YSYEKL, per germline. The V end lost 7 bases, the J end lost 8 bases, and 17 bases lay between the germline ends. The CDR3 here is CASTPGPKQEKLFF. CDR3 DNA: TGCGCCAGCACCCCCGGGCCCAAACAGGAAAAACTGTTTTTT.

The chain employs TRBV30 and TRBJ1-5; the match to TRBD1 covers 7 bases. CDR3 length equals 18 residues. Germline V gene data show CDR1 as GTSNPN and CDR2 as SVGIG (reference sequence). V trimming: 4 bases; J trimming: 1 base; junction bases outside the gene matches: 16. CDR3 residues: CAWTGTRQGVGSNQPQHF. The CDR3 DNA follows: TGTGCCTGGACGGGGACCCGACAGGGTGTAGGGAGCAATCAGCCCCAGCATTTT.

The chain recombines TRBV7-6 with TRBJ2-3, with D possibly matching TRBD2 (6 bases). Trimming cost V 1 base and J 2 bases, with 16 bases left between them. Germline V CDR1 and CDR2: SGHVS, FNYEAQ. The CDR3 length is 17 residues. The CDR3 reads CASSLDLGGLNTDTQYF. The CDR3 DNA is TGTGCCAGCAGCTTAGACTTGGGCGGACTAAACACAGATACGCAGTATTTT.